The 13 T cell receptor beta chains given below trace back to one sample, sequenced in a study of PD-1 blockade in classical Hodgkin lymphoma. Autologous stem cell transplantation was followed by relapse in every patient, and brentuximab vedotin exposure varied. Magnetic negative selection was used to purify CD4+ T cells from thawed PBMCs. The assay was immunoSEQ multiplex PCR, and TCRdb's table has in-frame clones only and misses some. This table holds some 26,000 clones, roughly 84% found once. The specimen was CD4+ T cells from blood, collected at baseline. Receptors originate from a human donor with classical Hodgkin lymphoma.

The chain carries TRBV9 and TRBJ1-5, with D hard to call. Trimming removed 0 bases from V and 0 bases from J, with 10 bases in between. The CDR3 totals 16 residues. Germline V lookup: CDR1 SGDLS, CDR2 YYNGEE. The CDR3 reads CASSVGEGDSNQPQHF. The CDR3 DNA sequence: TGTGCCAGCAGCGTAGGGGAGGGAGATAGCAATCAGCCCCAGCATTTT.

This chain joins TRBV2 and TRBJ1-3; maybe TRBD1 (6 bases). Germline CDR1 and CDR2: SNHLY and FYNNEI. The CDR3 runs 14 residues. V was pared by 10 bases and J by 0 bases, with 13 bases between. CDR3 coding DNA: TGTGCCACCAAACAGGGACTCTCTGGAAACACCATATATTTT. Amino acid sequence: CATKQGLSGNTIYF. Supplemented by reference TRBV2 and TRBJ1-3, the full variable domain reads EPEVTQTPSHQVTQMGQEVILRCVPISNHLYFYWYRQILGQKVEFLVSFYNNEISEKSEIFDDQFSVERPDGSNFTLKIRSTKLEDSAMYFCATKQGLSGNTIYFGEGSWLTVV.

This chain uses TRBV6-6 with TRBJ1-2; 9 positions agree with TRBD1. The trim removed 6 bases at V and 6 bases at J, leaving 14 bases unmatched. CDR3 length: 16 amino acids. Germline CDR1 MNHNY, CDR2 SVGAGI (reference sequence). CDR3 bases: TGTGCCAGCAGAGCCCCACAGGGGGCGCGAGACAATGGCTACACCTTC. Translation gives CASRAPQGARDNGYTF.

The chain is built from TRBV10-3 and TRBJ2-7, with 8 nucleotides matching TRBD2. J gave up 3 bases and V 2 bases, and 6 bases lay outside the gene matches. From germline, CDR1 is ENHRY and CDR2 SYGVKD. CDR3 length: 15 residues. The CDR3, as DNA: TGTGCCATCAGTGAGGCGGGACTAGTGAACTACGAGCAGTACTTC. Its protein product is CAISEAGLVNYEQYF.

CDR3 residues: CASSTRDLDGNTIYF. In DNA form, the CDR3 reads TGTGCCAGCAGCACTCGGGACCTCGATGGAAACACCATATATTTT. This rearrangement joins TRBV6-5 to TRBJ1-3; D possibly corresponds to TRBD1 (5 bases). Deletions cut 6 bases from V and 3 bases from J, with 15 bases between. CDR3 length: 15 residues. The germline V gene has CDR1 MNHEY and CDR2 SVGAGI.

The CDR3: CASSFLGAFSSGNTIYF. CDR3 nucleotide sequence: TGTGCCAGTAGTTTCCTCGGGGCCTTCTCCTCTGGAAACACCATATATTTT. The V and J genes are TRBV19 and TRBJ1-3, with D possibly being TRBD1 (5 bases). CDR1 and CDR2 from the germline V gene are LNHDA and SQIVND (reference sequence). V lost 5 bases and J lost 0, with 17 bases in between. The CDR3 is 17 amino acids.

The rearrangement uses TRBV7-2 and TRBJ2-3, with D unresolved. V dropped 7 bases and J dropped 3 bases, with 11 bases sitting between them. The CDR3 has 13 residues. Germline CDR1 and CDR2: SGHTA and FQGNSA. CDR3 coding DNA: TGTGCCAGCACCTTCACGGGTACAGATACGCAGTATTTT. Translated, it gives CASTFTGTDTQYF.

This clone was seen a handful of times. The chain employs TRBV14 and TRBJ2-1, with 7 bases identical to TRBD2. Per the germline V gene, CDR1 is SGHDN and CDR2 is FVKESK. After removal of 4 bases from V and 1 base from J, the junction contained 4 bases not matched to a gene. This CDR3 has 15 amino acids. CDR3 amino acids: CASSPRDYSYNEQFF. As DNA, the CDR3 is TGTGCCAGCAGCCCCCGGGACTATTCCTACAATGAGCAGTTCTTC.

This clone was detected only a few times. The rearrangement joins TRBV30 to TRBJ1-2; 7 bases align to TRBD1. Per the germline V gene, CDR1 is GTSNPN and CDR2 is SVGIG (reference sequence). This CDR3 region has 13 residues. Losses at the gene ends were 4 bases for V and 7 bases for J; bases not matched to a gene: 9. CDR3 sequence (DNA): TGTGCCTGGACTTCGACAGGGCGGGGTGGCTACACCTTC. Its protein is CAWTSTGRGGYTF.

The chain couples TRBV28 to TRBJ1-5; D may be TRBD1 (5 bases). This CDR3 region has 14 residues. The germline V and J ends were trimmed by 2 bases and 5 bases, with 10 bases remaining between them. CDR1 is MDHEN, CDR2 SYDVKM, per germline. The CDR3 DNA reads as TGTGCCAGCAGTTTAACAGGAGGAGATCAGCCCCAGCATTTT. Residues: CASSLTGGDQPQHF.

The rearrangement joins TRBV7-3 to TRBJ2-3, with D possibly being TRBD2 (6 bases). Germline CDR1 and CDR2: SGHTA and FQGTGA. V was clipped by 4 bases and J by 2 bases, with 13 bases between them. The length of the CDR3 is 15 residues. The CDR3 bases are TGTGCCAGCAGCTCCCCACTAGCCAACACAGATACGCAGTATTTT. Its translation: CASSSPLANTDTQYF.

This clone was recorded a few times. The chain has TRBV7-9 and TRBJ2-1, with a tentative D call TRBD1 (6 bases). V gave up 4 bases and J gave up 6 bases, with 13 bases separating them. There are 14 residues in the CDR3. CDR1 and CDR2 from the germline V gene are SEHNR and FQNEAQ (reference sequence). The CDR3 DNA follows: TGTGCCAGCAGCTCGATAACAGGGATCAATGAGCAGTTCTTC. This codes for CASSSITGINEQFF.

The chain has TRBV9 and TRBJ2-3; TRBD2 agrees at 15 bases. This CDR3 region has 19 residues. From germline, CDR1 is SGDLS and CDR2 YYNGEE. V lost 3 bases, J lost 0 bases, and 8 bases stayed unmatched. CDR3 sequence reads: CASSDLRTSGGVSTDTQYF. The DNA of the CDR3 is TGTGCCAGCAGCGACCTCCGGACTAGCGGGGGGGTTAGCACAGATACGCAGTATTTT.